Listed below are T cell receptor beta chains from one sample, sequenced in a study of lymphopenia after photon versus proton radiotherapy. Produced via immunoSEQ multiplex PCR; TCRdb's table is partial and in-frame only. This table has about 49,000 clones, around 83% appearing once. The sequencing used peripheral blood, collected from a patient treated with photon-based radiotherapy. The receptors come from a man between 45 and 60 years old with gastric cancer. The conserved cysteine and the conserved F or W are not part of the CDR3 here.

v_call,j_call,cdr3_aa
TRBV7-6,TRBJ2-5,ASSLTGAETQY
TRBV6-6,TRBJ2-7,ASSYSRSSAGVEQY
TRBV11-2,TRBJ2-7,ASSLGQSQY
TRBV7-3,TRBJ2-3,ASSLFGTPSTDTQY
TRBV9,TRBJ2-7,ASSVEGTVSYEQY
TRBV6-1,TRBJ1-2,ASIPDSPGGYT
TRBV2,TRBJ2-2,ASTRGIGTGNTGELF
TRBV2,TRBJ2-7,ASNTLYFYEQY
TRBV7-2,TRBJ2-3,ASSWSTDTQY
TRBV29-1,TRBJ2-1,RVPRGTPHNEQF
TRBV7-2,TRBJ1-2,ASSSRQLNYGYT
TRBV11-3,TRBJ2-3,ASSPTASTDTQY
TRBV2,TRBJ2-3,ASSSWGTEADTQY
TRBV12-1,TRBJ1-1,ASSFQKGAITEAF
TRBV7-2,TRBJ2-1,ASSFGGPSNEQF
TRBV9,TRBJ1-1,ASSGDVGQMNTEAF
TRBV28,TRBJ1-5,ASSFLGQSNQPQH
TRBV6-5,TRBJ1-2,ASSYQGSYGYT
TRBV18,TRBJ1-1,ASSPNSGVDTEAF
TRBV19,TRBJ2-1,ASSIVLAGGYNEQF
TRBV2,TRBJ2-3,ASRTSGVSTDTQY
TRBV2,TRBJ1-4,ASSTERGQNNEKLF
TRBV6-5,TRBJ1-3,ASSYRPSSGNTIY
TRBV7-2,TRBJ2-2,ASSQQWGANTGELF
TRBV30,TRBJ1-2,AFRENYGYT
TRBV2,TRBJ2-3,ASSPGTDTQY
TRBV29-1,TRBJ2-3,SGAGGSDTQY
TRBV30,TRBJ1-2,AWRSPGQGARDGYT
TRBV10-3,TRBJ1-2,AITSGRPGTGDYGYT
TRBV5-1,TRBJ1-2,ASSSETGNYGYT
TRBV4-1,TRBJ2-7,ASSQDRRASGNYEQY
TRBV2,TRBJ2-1,ASSERTREFDNEQF
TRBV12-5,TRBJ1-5,ASGLSTNKTYSNQPQH
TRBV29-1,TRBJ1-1,SVENRGTEAF
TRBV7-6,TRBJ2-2,ASSQGLAANTGELF